This TCR beta chain was recorded in a study of blood T cell repertoires in COVID-19. At the level of the study: Sources were T cells, B-cell-depleted T cells, or PBMCs; the material itself was cDNA or gDNA.

The data were produced by immunoSEQ multiplex PCR, yet TCRdb's version contains in-frame clones alone and is incomplete. The sample records under 85,000 clones, around 83% being singletons. The CDR3 is 13 residues long. V lost 4 bases to trimming and J lost 10 bases; unmatched junction nucleotides: 9. CDR1 SQVTM and CDR2 ANQGSEA come from the germline V gene. V gene TRBV29-1 combines with J gene TRBJ1-4, with 7 bases identical to TRBD1. The clonotype was recovered from a man older than 75 with active or convalescent COVID-19. The source material was peripheral blood. Written as DNA, the CDR3 is TGCAGCGTTGGGACAGGAAACGGTGGAAAACTGTTTTTT. As protein: CSVGTGNGGKLFF.